This TCR beta chain was sequenced during a study of T cell clonality in common variable immunodeficiency. TCRdb keeps only in-frame clones here, not all; method: immunoSEQ multiplex PCR. This sample has about 45,000 clones, each found more than once. Each donor provided about 4.5 to 9 ml of heparinized whole blood. Ten or more counts support this clone. No antigen is known for it. The read ends 3 residues early relative to the CDR3; the germline J gene fills the gap. The V segment lost 2 bases and the J segment 7 bases; nucleotides outside the gene matches: 12. The CDR3 sequence is 17 residues long. Germline loops: CDR1 KGHSH, CDR2 LQKENI. The study's findings and limits: CVID subjects shared fewer TCRbeta clones than healthy controls did. Authors noted CVID clonality's cause needs subpopulation repertoire sequencing. CVID subjects showed higher TCRbeta clonality than healthy controls.

The sequenced sample consisted of peripheral blood mononuclear cells. The TCR comes from a person aged 18-70 years in good health. The rearrangement uses TRBV18 and TRBJ2-1, with 9 bases aligning to TRBD2. CDR3 DNA, as far as it was read: TGTGCCAGCTCACCAGCCCGCGGGGGGGCCTCAAGGAATGAG. As protein: CASSPARGGASRNE. The CDR3 in full is CASSPARGGASRNEQFF.